The clone carrying this TCR beta chain was picked up many times. The CDR3 extends over 13 amino acids. Trimming removed 7 bases from V and 6 bases from J, with 13 bases in between. CDR1 and CDR2 (germline): LGHDT, YNNKEL (reference sequence). Patients with ophthalmopathy all had a Clinical Activity Score of at least 3, a NOSPECS grade of at least 4 and duration under 3 months. Pregnant or lactating patients were excluded, as were those with uncontrolled infection or other autoimmune disease. The PBMCs were taken from roughly 9.3 ml of fresh peripheral blood. The sample originates from a study of T cells in Graves' hyperthyroidism and ophthalmopathy. The wider study: Any treatment followed the collection of peripheral blood at initial diagnosis.

Template material for amplifying TCR beta CDR3 regions consisted of RNA transcripts. Primed by the HTBI set, a first-round RT-PCR was run on the TCR CDR3. MiXCR was run by TCRdb on the multiplex PCR reads, yielding one entry per CDR3 protein. Of over 400,000 distinct CDR3 sequences in the sample, 22% were seen once. Material for sequencing was blood. The V call is TRBV3-1, the J call TRBJ2-1; tentatively, D is TRBD1 or TRBD2 (6 bases each). The clonotype was recovered from an older woman with Graves' ophthalmopathy. The CDR3 coding sequence is TGTGCCAGCACCGAACAGGGAGGCAATGAGCAGTTCTTC. Its translation: CASTEQGGNEQFF.